The subject of this entry is one TCR beta chain. This sample is part of a study of blood T cell repertoires in COVID-19. Deletions cut 2 bases from V and 9 bases from J, with 14 bases between. The CDR3 spans 14 residues. CDR1 and CDR2 from the germline V gene are SGHNT and YYREEE (reference sequence). Original data processing: The assay estimated nucleated cells by amplifying reference gene primers. Clones were sequenced by immunoSEQ multiplex PCR, and TCRdb holds only the in-frame ones, with some missing. V and J calls plus clone size are reproduced from that table; the DNA served to infer D and trimming. The sample shows 45,000 to 60,000 clones, approximately 83% of them seen only once.

What was sequenced was peripheral blood. The chain uses TRBV5-4 and TRBJ1-4; D perhaps matches TRBD1 (6 bases). The sequence came from a man aged 80 or over with COVID-19, enrolled during active disease. The CDR3 spells CASSFAGDGKKLFF. The CDR3 region has the DNA TGTGCCAGCAGCTTCGCAGGGGACGGGAAAAAACTGTTTTTT.